The clone carrying this T cell receptor beta chain was observed many times. No antigen is known for it. This entry comes from a study of CD8 T cells in ankylosing spondylitis. Points from the study as a whole: Both synovial fluid and blood in reactive arthritis had previously been reported to carry some motif variants. Made up of roughly 8 highly homologous variants, a TCR beta motif appeared characteristic of ankylosing spondylitis blood. The clones that were linked to disease were reported to be significantly enriched in matched synovial fluid samples from ankylosing spondylitis patients.

Quantitative 5'-RACE with molecular barcodes produced the TCR beta libraries. TCRdb called the 5' RACE reads again in MiXCR, with one record for every CDR3 protein. The sample carries under 300,000 distinct CDR3 sequences, 15% to 20% recorded once. This CDR3 contains 14 residues. The V end was cut by 1 base, the J end by 8 bases, with 13 bases between. CDR1 and CDR2 from the germline V gene are LGHNA and YSLEER. The source material was blood, either unsorted or a sorted T cell fraction (not recorded which). This TCR was sampled from a male donor with ankylosing spondylitis or in good health (not recorded which). The chain couples TRBV4-3 to TRBJ2-3; the D gene could be TRBD1 or TRBD2 (6 bases each). As DNA, the CDR3 is TGCGCCAGCAGCCAAGTATACGGAGGGGGTACGCAGTATTTT. As protein: CASSQVYGGGTQYF.